This T cell receptor (beta chain) stems from a study of blood T cell repertoires in COVID-19. Study overall: COVID-19 samples collected from the United States, Italy and Spain covered acute and convalescent phases.

This clone was found many times. In the original processing: The authors estimated nucleated cell counts from reference gene primer amplification. TCRdb's table, derived via immunoSEQ multiplex PCR, lists solely in-frame clones and lacks some. The V and J calls and clone size are taken from that table; D and trimming were inferred from the DNA. The sample lists more than 95,000 clones; 65% to 80% were seen once. Germline CDR1 is SGHVS and CDR2 is FQNEAQ. This CDR3 region has 14 residues. V lost 1 base, J lost 7 bases, and 8 bases lay in between. The V gene is TRBV7-8, the J gene TRBJ1-6; D ambiguous. Sequenced input: peripheral blood. The clonotype comes from a man aged 50-60 years with acute or convalescent COVID-19. The CDR3 here is CASSLGSVNSPLHF. The CDR3, as DNA: TGTGCCAGCAGCTTAGGGTCAGTCAATTCACCCCTCCACTTT.